A selection of T cell receptor beta chains follows, all from one sample in a study of T cell changes during pregnancy in multiple sclerosis. Some clones are missing from TCRdb's copy, which holds only in-frame ones; the method was immunoSEQ multiplex PCR. The sample records around 80,000 clones, 94% being singletons. Sequenced material: peripheral blood, taken in the second trimester of pregnancy. These receptors were obtained from a female donor in good health, enrolled as a control in a pregnancy study. Both conserved end residues are part of each CDR3. A D gene is named only where the DNA matches it firmly. A row's size may be missing; if present it is once, few, many or a size class.

CDR3aa,CDR3nt,j_gene,v_gene,d_gene,abundance
CASSPPREDQPQHF,TGTGCCAGCAGTCCCCCGAGGGAAGATCAGCCCCAGCATTTT,TRBJ1-5,TRBV28,NA,NA
CASSLAEHPGQGYEQYF,TGTGCCAGCAGTTTAGCAGAACATCCGGGACAGGGCTACGAGCAGTACTTC,TRBJ2-7,TRBV27,TRBD1,NA
CASTPAEGPFGELFF,TGTGCCAGCACCCCCGCGGAGGGTCCGTTCGGGGAGCTGTTTTTT,TRBJ2-2,TRBV7-9,NA,NA
CASSLAGASGNTIYF,TGCGCCAGCAGCTTGGCAGGGGCTTCTGGAAACACCATATATTTT,TRBJ1-3,TRBV5-1,NA,NA
CASGLVGPGMGKTNEKLFF,TGTGCTAGTGGTTTGGTAGGCCCAGGGATGGGAAAAACTAATGAAAAACTGTTTTTT,TRBJ1-4,TRBV12-5,NA,NA
CASSLGTGQFEQYF,TGCGCCAGCAGCTTGGGGACAGGGCAGTTCGAGCAGTACTTC,TRBJ2-7,TRBV5-1,TRBD1,NA
CASKRDRGSYGYTF,TGTGCCAGCAAGAGGGACAGGGGTTCCTATGGCTACACCTTC,TRBJ1-2,TRBV28,TRBD1,NA
CASSQGNRDRGFIDEKLFF,TGCGCCAGCAGTCAAGGGAACCGGGACAGGGGTTTTATCGATGAAAAACTGTTTTTT,TRBJ1-4,TRBV23-1,TRBD1,NA
CASSFTVKIPFRDRGNQPQHF,TGTGCCAGCAGTTTTACCGTGAAGATCCCTTTCCGAGACAGGGGTAATCAGCCCCAGCATTTT,TRBJ1-5,TRBV28,TRBD1,NA
CAWSRDRVPDTQYF,TGTGCCTGGAGTCGGGACAGGGTACCAGATACGCAGTATTTT,TRBJ2-3,TRBV30,TRBD1,NA
CASSQDSGRGAEKLFF,TGCGCCAGCAGCCAAGATAGTGGCAGGGGGGCCGAAAAACTGTTTTTT,TRBJ1-4,TRBV4-1,TRBD1,NA
CASSSPSGTRNEQYF,TGTGCCAGCTCCTCCCCCTCCGGGACTCGGAACGAGCAGTACTTC,TRBJ2-7,TRBV18,NA,NA
CSVLLAGGLGEQFF,TGCAGCGTCCTCCTAGCGGGAGGGTTGGGGGAGCAGTTCTTC,TRBJ2-1,TRBV29-1,TRBD2,once
CASSLSSTGSGANVLTF,TGTGCCAGCAGTTTATCTTCGACAGGCTCTGGGGCCAACGTCCTGACTTTC,TRBJ2-6,TRBV28,NA,NA
CASSFSGNTEAFF,TGTGCCAGCAGTTTCTCAGGGAATACTGAAGCTTTCTTT,TRBJ1-1,TRBV27,NA,few
CASSQDRRGLSTEAFF,TGCGCCAGCAGCCAAGATCGCAGGGGTCTTAGCACTGAAGCTTTCTTT,TRBJ1-1,TRBV4-1,NA,NA
CASSEGTDADTQYF,TGTGCCAGCAGTGAAGGCACAGACGCAGATACGCAGTATTTT,TRBJ2-3,TRBV2,NA,NA
CASLSGSFNEQFF,TGCGCCAGCCTTAGCGGGAGTTTCAATGAGCAGTTCTTC,TRBJ2-1,TRBV10-1,TRBD2,NA
CASSSILRTGNTEAFF,TGTGCCAGCAGTTCTATCCTCAGGACAGGGAACACTGAAGCTTTCTTT,TRBJ1-1,TRBV28,TRBD1,NA
CASSRDRESGNTIYF,TGTGCCAGTAGCCGAGACAGGGAATCTGGAAACACCATATATTTT,TRBJ1-3,TRBV19,TRBD1,NA